What follows are 13 T cell receptor beta chains derived from one specimen sequenced in a study of OX40 agonist ivuxolimab in advanced cancers. Assay: immunoSEQ multiplex PCR; the TCRdb copy retains only in-frame clones and omits some. The sample includes 60,000 to 85,000 clones, roughly nine tenths of them seen just once. The sequenced sample was CD4+ or CD8+ T cells sorted from blood, obtained in a trial of the OX40 agonist ivuxolimab. The source of these receptors is an adult with an advanced solid tumor such as melanoma, head and neck, liver or kidney cancer.

The V and J genes are TRBV6-5 and TRBJ2-2; TRBD2 matches 8 bases. J was trimmed by 5 bases and V by 6 bases; bases with no gene match: 8. The CDR3 covers 15 residues. From germline, CDR1 is MNHEY and CDR2 SVGAGI. CDR3: CASSLLGGGTGELFF. The CDR3 region has the DNA TGTGCCAGCAGCCTCCTTGGCGGGGGGACCGGGGAGCTGTTTTTT.

V and J are TRBV7-2 and TRBJ1-2; no definite D call. The germline gives CDR1 SGHTA, CDR2 FQGNSA. The CDR3 is 11 amino acids. Trimming stripped 5 bases from V and 2 bases from J, with 3 bases between. The CDR3 region has the DNA TGTGCCAGCAGCGCGAACTATGGCTACACCTTC. It yields the protein CASSANYGYTF.

The genes are TRBV5-1 and TRBJ2-7, with 8 positions matching TRBD1. V was pared by 2 bases and J by 3 bases, with 4 bases of the junction left unmatched. Germline CDR1 SGHRS, CDR2 YFSETQ. The CDR3 totals 14 residues. The CDR3: CASSLATGGYEQYF. In nucleotides, the CDR3 is TGCGCCAGCAGCTTAGCCACAGGGGGCTACGAGCAGTACTTC.

The chain has TRBV4-3 and TRBJ2-5, with unresolved D. CDR1 and CDR2 from the germline V gene are LGHNA and YSLEER. This CDR3 has 13 amino acids. Between the trimmed V and J ends, which lost 4 bases and 4 bases, there was a span of 10 bases. The DNA of the CDR3 is TGCGCCAGCAGCCTTACTTTTTTAGAGACCCAGTACTTC. Amino acid sequence: CASSLTFLETQYF.

The chain combines TRBV7-3 with TRBJ2-1; 13 bases are a match to TRBD2. The CDR3 totals 15 residues. V was pared by 5 bases and J by 6 bases, with 4 bases of the junction left unmatched. Germline-derived CDR1 and CDR2 are SGHTA and FQGTGA. CDR3 residues: CASSPGLAGSNEQFF. The DNA for the CDR3 is TGTGCCAGCAGCCCGGGACTAGCGGGGTCCAATGAGCAGTTCTTC.

This clone was seen a single time. J is TRBJ2-1 and V is TRBV9, with D perhaps TRBD2 (7 bases). Germline V gene lookup returns CDR1 SGDLS and CDR2 YYNGEE. This CDR3 has 15 residues. The V and J ends lost 4 bases and 8 bases respectively, with 19 bases between them. CDR3 region: CASSPAGAPSHEQFF. In DNA form, the CDR3 reads TGTGCCAGCAGCCCGGCGGGGGCACCATCCCATGAGCAGTTCTTC.

This clone came up once. The chain employs TRBV28 and TRBJ2-7; D might be TRBD2 (6 bases). V was pared by 6 bases and J by 6 bases, with 18 bases between. This CDR3 is built from 14 residues. CDR1 MDHEN and CDR2 SYDVKM come from the germline V gene. In DNA form, the CDR3 reads TGTGCCAGCAGGCGGGAACTAGTTATCAGCGAGCAGTACTTC. It yields the protein CASRRELVISEQYF.

The chain couples TRBV19 to TRBJ2-1, with D perhaps TRBD1 (7 bases). The germline V gene has CDR1 LNHDA and CDR2 SQIVND (reference sequence). V was trimmed by 5 bases and J by 0 bases, leaving 14 bases between them. This CDR3 spans 16 amino acids. CDR3 residues: CASSRRGTDSYNEQFF. The CDR3 bases are TGTGCCAGTAGTCGCCGGGGGACAGACTCCTACAATGAGCAGTTCTTC.

The V gene is TRBV14, the J gene TRBJ2-2, with 12 bases aligning to TRBD2. CDR1 is SGHDN, CDR2 FVKESK, per germline. CDR3 length equals 14 residues. After removal of 4 bases from V and 7 bases from J, the junction contained 1 base not matched to a gene. The CDR3: CASSLGLAGGELFF. The CDR3, as DNA: TGTGCCAGCAGCCTGGGACTAGCGGGCGGGGAGCTGTTTTTT.

There are a few counts of this clone. The chain couples TRBV3-1 (or the pseudogene TRBV3-2) to TRBJ2-7; D gene uncertain. This CDR3 has 9 residues. CDR1 and CDR2 from the germline V gene are LGHDT and YNNKEL (reference sequence). The CDR3 here is CASSPPRFV. The CDR3 DNA follows: TGTGCCAGCAGCCCCCCGCGTTTCGTC.

This chain uses TRBV19 with TRBJ2-3, with D perhaps being TRBD1 or TRBD2 (5 bases each). This CDR3 comprises 16 residues. Deletions cut 4 bases from V and 6 bases from J, with 20 bases between. Per the germline V gene, CDR1 is LNHDA and CDR2 is SQIVND (reference sequence). Here the CDR3 DNA reads TGTGCCAGTAGTAAGGACTGGGGGACGAGATCGGATACGCAGTATTTT. Its protein product is CASSKDWGTRSDTQYF. The whole variable domain, filled in from reference TRBV19 and TRBJ2-3, reads DGGITQSPKYLFRKEGQNVTLSCEQNLNHDAMYWYRQDPGQGLRLIYYSQIVNDFQKGDIAEGYSVSREKKESFPLTVTSAQKNPTAFYLCASSKDWGTRSDTQYFGPGTRLTVL.

This clone is a singleton in its sample. The CDR3 DNA reads as TGTGCCAGCAGCTTAGGAGATATTGCAGGGGGGGTGGCTTTCTTT. Encoded protein: CASSLGDIAGGVAFF. The genes are TRBV7-9 and TRBJ1-1; 7 nucleotides align to TRBD1. Germline lookup yields CDR1 SEHNR and CDR2 FQNEAQ (reference sequence). This CDR3 is built from 15 residues. The ends lost 1 base at V and 11 bases at J; junction bases unmatched: 13.

For the CDR3, the DNA is TGTGCCAGCTCACCACTAGGCTTGGGGACAGGGGGTAACGAGCAGTACTTC. It translates to CASSPLGLGTGGNEQYF. The V and J genes are TRBV18 and TRBJ2-7; 11 bases fit TRBD1. Looked up from germline, CDR1 is KGHSH and CDR2 is LQKENI. V shed 1 base, J shed 5 bases, and the junction held 10 bases outside the gene matches. The CDR3 extends over 17 amino acids.